This entry lists 27 T cell receptor beta chains sequenced from one sample in a study of T cell repertoires in cytomegalovirus infection. From the reads, TCRdb called clonotypes with MiXCR, one entry per CDR3 protein. The sample lists some 100,000 distinct CDR3 sequences, approximately 28% occurring once. Which antigens these TCRs recognize remains unknown. The sample in question was CD8+ T cells from cultured PBMCs, obtained from culture after CMV antigen stimulation. The receptors shown here come from a human donor in good health (CMV status not recorded). Some clones in this sample may be carry-over from other donors' samples.

The CDR3 region has the DNA TGTGCCAGCAGCCCGAAAGGGACTAGCGGGTTCTCGAGGGATACGCAGTATTTT. Protein: CASSPKGTSGFSRDTQYF. The J gene is TRBJ2-3, the V gene TRBV7-3, with 12 bases aligning to TRBD2. The CDR3 sequence is 18 residues long. V trimming: 5 bases; J trimming: 6 bases; junction bases outside the gene matches: 15. CDR1 is SGHTA, CDR2 FQGTGA, per germline. Looking up the rest from reference TRBV7-3 and TRBJ2-3 gives the full variable domain: GAGVSQTPSNKVTEKGKYVELRCDPISGHTALYWYRQSLGQGPEFLIYFQGTGAADDSGLPNDRFFAVRPEGSVSTLKIQRTERGDSAVYLCASSPKGTSGFSRDTQYFGPGTRLTVL.

This clonotype was found many times. The chain employs TRBV12-3 or TRBV12-4 and TRBJ2-1; 13 bases are shared with TRBD2. This CDR3 spans 18 amino acids. The J segment lost 3 bases and the V segment lost 4 bases, leaving 9 bases of the junction unmatched. The chain's CDR3 is CASSSGTSGAIYYNEQFF. The CDR3 DNA reads as TGTGCCAGCAGTTCCGGGACTAGCGGGGCTATATACTACAATGAGCAGTTCTTC.

The CDR3 protein is CASIGGLGYTF. The CDR3 coding sequence is TGTGCCAGCATTGGGGGACTCGGCTACACCTTC. The rearrangement uses TRBV2 and TRBJ1-2, with a tentative D call TRBD1 (5 bases). The V end was cut by 7 bases, the J end by 8 bases, with 11 bases between. The CDR3 is made up of 11 amino acids. The germline gives CDR1 SNHLY, CDR2 FYNNEI.

This clonotype has more than one count but fewer than ten. The CDR3 nucleotides are TGTGCCAGCAGTGGGACAGGGGGCCCGTGGGAGACCCAGTACTTC. Translation gives CASSGTGGPWETQYF. This rearrangement joins TRBV6-1 to TRBJ2-5, with 11 bases lining up with TRBD1. V trimming: 4 bases; J trimming: 5 bases; junction bases outside the gene matches: 6. From germline, CDR1 is MNHNS and CDR2 SASEGT. CDR3 length: 15 amino acids.

This clonotype has ten or more counts. V usage is TRBV7-2 and J usage is TRBJ2-7, with 8 bases identical to TRBD2. CDR3 length: 14 amino acids. The V segment lost 4 bases and the J segment 5 bases; nucleotides outside the gene matches: 7. CDR1 SGHTA and CDR2 FQGNSA come from the germline V gene. Here the CDR3 reads CASSYRGGLDEQYF. CDR3 coding DNA: TGTGCCAGCAGCTACCGGGGGGGCCTCGACGAGCAGTACTTC.

This clonotype appeared a few times. The chain combines TRBV7-8 with TRBJ2-7; 10 bases are shared with TRBD2. This CDR3 spans 16 amino acids. The ends lost 1 base at V and 2 bases at J; junction bases unmatched: 5. Germline CDR1 and CDR2: SGHVS and FQNEAQ. CDR3 amino acids: CASSLETLAGTYEQYF. CDR3 nucleotides: TGTGCCAGCAGCTTAGAGACACTAGCGGGGACCTACGAGCAGTACTTC.

The chain combines TRBV2 with TRBJ2-3, with D possibly TRBD2 on 6 matching bases. The CDR3 runs to 15 residues. V was cut by 5 bases and J by 0 bases, with 12 bases left in between. Germline CDR1 and CDR2: SNHLY and FYNNEI. For the CDR3, the DNA is TGTGCCAGCAGTCTACGGGAGACTAGCACAGATACGCAGTATTTT. Translating gives CASSLRETSTDTQYF.

In its sample, this clonotype was seen a few times. The V call is TRBV6-1, the J call TRBJ1-4, with 7 positions matching TRBD1. The CDR3 length is 15 residues. Germline V gene lookup returns CDR1 MNHNS and CDR2 SASEGT. The V segment lost 5 bases and the J segment 3 bases; nucleotides outside the gene matches: 6. For the CDR3, the DNA is TGTGCCAGCAGTCCATACAGGGGAGCTAATGAAAAACTGTTTTTT. It specifies CASSPYRGANEKLFF.

This clonotype was observed at least ten times. The rearrangement uses TRBV7-2 and TRBJ2-7; TRBD1 matches at 12 bases. Germline values: CDR1 SGHTA, CDR2 FQGNSA. Unmatched junction bases numbered 4, after V lost 5 bases and J lost 2 bases. CDR3 length: 15 residues. Written as DNA, the CDR3 is TGTGCCAGCAGCCCGGGACAGGGGGCGCCCTACGAGCAGTACTTC. This codes for CASSPGQGAPYEQYF.

This clonotype was seen a handful of times. This chain links TRBV12-3 or TRBV12-4 with TRBJ1-1; perhaps TRBD1 as D (6 bases). The CDR3 totals 15 residues. V lost 3 bases and J lost 5, with 16 bases in between. CDR3 sequence: CASSFNRVKMTEAFF. The CDR3 DNA reads TGTGCCAGCAGTTTTAACAGGGTCAAGATGACTGAAGCTTTCTTT.

This clonotype was recorded many times. The CDR3 nucleotides read TGTGCCAGCAGTCCGGACAGGGGAACTGAAGCTTTCTTT. This encodes CASSPDRGTEAFF. The V and J genes are TRBV6-1 and TRBJ1-1, with 9 bases aligning to TRBD1. There are 13 residues in the CDR3. The V gene's germline CDR1 is MNHNS and CDR2 SASEGT. Trimming at V came to 5 bases and at J to 5 bases, leaving 3 bases not matched to a gene.

This clonotype appeared many times. V is TRBV28 and J is TRBJ1-2; TRBD1 matches 10 bases. J lost 0 bases, V lost 5 bases, and 3 bases had no gene match. The CDR3 is 15 amino acids. Per germline, CDR1 MDHEN and CDR2 SYDVKM. In nucleotides, the CDR3 is TGTGCCAGCAGTCCAGGGACAGGGGCTAACTATGGCTACACCTTC. Translating it yields CASSPGTGANYGYTF.

The rearrangement joins TRBV7-4 to TRBJ2-2; D is possibly TRBD2 (5 bases). Germline V gene data show CDR1 as SGHVT and CDR2 as SQSDAQ. The V and J ends lost 4 bases and 7 bases respectively, with 16 bases between them. This CDR3 region has 15 residues. The CDR3 loop reads CASSSARSGIGELFF. The CDR3 coding sequence is TGTGCCAGCAGCTCAGCGCGGTCGGGGATCGGGGAGCTGTTTTTT.

This chain joins TRBV11-2 and TRBJ2-5; D unclear. Germline CDR1 is SGHAT and CDR2 is FQNNGV. The germline V and J ends were trimmed by 4 bases and 0 bases, with 12 bases remaining between them. The CDR3 length is 15 residues. The CDR3 region has the DNA TGTGCCAGCAGCTCCTCGGGCTGGGACCAAGAGACCCAGTACTTC. It encodes CASSSSGWDQETQYF.

This clonotype was observed a few times. V and J are TRBV12-3 or TRBV12-4 and TRBJ2-7; 7 bases agree with TRBD1. V was pared by 6 bases and J by 5 bases, with 7 bases of the junction left unmatched. The CDR3 is made up of 13 amino acids. CDR3 in amino acids: CASRETGEDEQYF. The CDR3 DNA sequence: TGTGCCAGCAGAGAAACAGGGGAAGACGAGCAGTACTTC.

This clonotype was seen ten or more times. The chain couples TRBV29-1 to TRBJ2-7; either TRBD1 or TRBD2 may supply D (5 bases each). V shed 4 bases and J shed 3 bases, with 13 bases lying between them. The CDR3 totals 13 residues. The germline gives CDR1 SQVTM, CDR2 ANQGSEA. CDR3 DNA: TGCAGCGTTGCTTCTCCGGGGCACTACGAGCAGTACTTC. The encoded protein is CSVASPGHYEQYF.

The genes are TRBV7-2 and TRBJ1-3; D is possibly TRBD1 (5 bases). The CDR3 spans 16 residues. V dropped 6 bases and J dropped 0 bases, with 15 bases sitting between them. Germline V gene lookup returns CDR1 SGHTA and CDR2 FQGNSA. CDR3 sequence reads: CASSWGVESSGNTIYF. The CDR3 nucleotides are TGTGCCAGCAGTTGGGGGGTCGAGAGCTCTGGAAACACCATATATTTT.

V and J are TRBV4-1 and TRBJ2-2; D remains unclear. The CDR3 length is 13 residues. V was clipped by 1 base and J by 5 bases, with 5 bases between them. CDR1 and CDR2 from the germline V gene are MGHRA and YSYEKL. The CDR3 sequence: CASSQGRTGELFF. DNA of the CDR3: TGCGCCAGCAGCCAAGGGAGAACCGGGGAGCTGTTTTTT.

The gene calls are TRBV11-1 and TRBJ1-1, with D tentatively TRBD1 (6 bases). V was shortened by 4 bases and J by 4 bases, with 13 bases between the two germline ends. The length of the CDR3 is 14 residues. CDR1 and CDR2 (germline): SGHAT, FQDESV (reference sequence). The CDR3 coding sequence is TGTGCCAGCAGCTACCAGGGGTATCCCACTGAAGCTTTCTTT. Amino acids: CASSYQGYPTEAFF.

This clonotype was found many times. The V and J genes are TRBV7-6 and TRBJ1-5; TRBD1 is a possible D gene (6 bases). Trimming removed 5 bases from V and 2 bases from J, with 16 bases in between. This CDR3 contains 16 residues. Germline-derived CDR1 and CDR2 are SGHVS and FNYEAQ. CDR3 sequence: CASSPGAGAGNQPQHF. The CDR3 DNA reads as TGTGCCAGCAGCCCTGGGGCGGGGGCTGGCAATCAGCCCCAGCATTTT.

This clonotype occurred a few times. The chain carries TRBV27 and TRBJ2-1, with D possibly matching TRBD1 (6 bases). The CDR3 has 16 amino acids. Per the germline V gene, CDR1 is MNHEY and CDR2 is SMNVEV (reference sequence). V gave up 2 bases and J gave up 4 bases, with 15 bases separating them. CDR3 DNA: TGTGCCAGCAGTTTACCGGGTGCAGGGGTGTACAATGAGCAGTTCTTC. Its translation: CASSLPGAGVYNEQFF.

This chain connects TRBV3-1 to TRBJ2-1; D is unresolved. Germline V gives CDR1 LGHDT, CDR2 YNNKEL (reference sequence). The CDR3 sequence is 13 residues long. V lost 1 base, J lost 4 bases, and 5 bases lay in between. The CDR3 DNA reads as TGTGCCAGCAGCCAAGTAGGGTACAATGAGCAGTTCTTC. This translates into CASSQVGYNEQFF.

This clonotype was observed a few times. The V and J genes are TRBV20-1 and TRBJ2-1, with TRBD1 matching over 8 bases. Trimming removed 0 bases from V and 3 bases from J; junction bases left unmatched: 7. Germline CDR1 DFQATT, CDR2 SNEGSKA (reference sequence). This CDR3 region has 16 residues. The CDR3 here is CSARDQAGGDYNEQFF. CDR3 in DNA: TGCAGTGCTAGAGATCAGGCAGGGGGCGACTACAATGAGCAGTTCTTC.

The chain recombines TRBV7-9 with TRBJ1-1; D is undetermined. The CDR3 consists of 14 residues. V was trimmed by 1 base and J by 4 bases, leaving 10 bases between them. CDR1 SEHNR and CDR2 FQNEAQ come from the germline V gene (reference sequence). CDR3 sequence (DNA): TGTGCCAGCAGCTTAGGGGCGTTTGGCACTGAAGCTTTCTTT. Translation gives CASSLGAFGTEAFF.

The table lists this clonotype with a few counts. The chain has TRBV12-5 and TRBJ2-3, with TRBD1 matching 10 bases. After removal of 6 bases from V and 4 bases from J, the junction contained 7 bases not matched to a gene. Per the germline V gene, CDR1 is LGHNT and CDR2 is FRNRAP. This CDR3 region has 15 residues. CDR3 DNA sequence: TGTGCTAGTGGCGTACCGGGACAGGGGCCAGATACGCAGTATTTT. It is translated as CASGVPGQGPDTQYF.

The CDR3: CASSEGWIEAFF. CDR3 nucleotides: TGTGCCAGCAGTGAAGGGTGGATTGAAGCTTTCTTT. The chain employs TRBV2 and TRBJ1-1; D not certain. Germline CDR1 SNHLY, CDR2 FYNNEI. The CDR3 is 12 amino acids. Trimming shortened V by 1 base and J by 7 bases, and 7 bases separated the two germline ends.

This clonotype has a handful of counts. The J gene is TRBJ1-1, the V gene TRBV7-8, with D possibly being TRBD1 (6 bases). This CDR3 has 12 amino acids. The V and J ends lost 5 bases and 3 bases respectively, with 7 bases between them. Germline lookup yields CDR1 SGHVS and CDR2 FQNEAQ. The CDR3 reads CASSQGYTEAFF. The CDR3, as DNA: TGTGCCAGCAGCCAGGGGTACACTGAAGCTTTCTTT.